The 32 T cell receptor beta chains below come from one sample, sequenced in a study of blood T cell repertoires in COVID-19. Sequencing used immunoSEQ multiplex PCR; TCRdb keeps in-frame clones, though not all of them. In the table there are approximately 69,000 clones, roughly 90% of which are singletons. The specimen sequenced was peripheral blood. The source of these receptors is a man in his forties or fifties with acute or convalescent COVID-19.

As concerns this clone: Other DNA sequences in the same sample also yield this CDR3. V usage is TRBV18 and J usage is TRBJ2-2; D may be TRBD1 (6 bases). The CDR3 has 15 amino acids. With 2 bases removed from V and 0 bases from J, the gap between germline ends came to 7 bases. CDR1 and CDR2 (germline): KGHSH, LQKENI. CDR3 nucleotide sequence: TGTGCCAGCTCACCAAGACAGGCGAACACCGGGGAGCTGTTTTTT. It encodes CASSPRQANTGELFF.

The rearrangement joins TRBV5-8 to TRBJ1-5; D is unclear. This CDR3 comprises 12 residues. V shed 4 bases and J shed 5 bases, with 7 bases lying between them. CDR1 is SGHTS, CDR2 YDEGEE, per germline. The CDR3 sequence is CASSRGDQPQHF. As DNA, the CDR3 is TGTGCCAGCAGCCGAGGTGATCAGCCCCAGCATTTT.

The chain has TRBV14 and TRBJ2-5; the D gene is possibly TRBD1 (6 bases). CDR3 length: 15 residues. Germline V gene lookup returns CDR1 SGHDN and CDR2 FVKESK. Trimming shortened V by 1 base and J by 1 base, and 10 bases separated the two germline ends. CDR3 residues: CASSQVRGSQETQYF. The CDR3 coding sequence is TGTGCCAGCAGCCAAGTGAGGGGGTCCCAAGAGACCCAGTACTTC. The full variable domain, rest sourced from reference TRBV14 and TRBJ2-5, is EAGVTQFPSHSVIEKGQTVTLRCDPISGHDNLYWYRRVMGKEIKFLLHFVKESKQDESGMPNNRFLAERTGGTYSTLKVQPAELEDSGVYFCASSQVRGSQETQYFGPGTRLLVL.

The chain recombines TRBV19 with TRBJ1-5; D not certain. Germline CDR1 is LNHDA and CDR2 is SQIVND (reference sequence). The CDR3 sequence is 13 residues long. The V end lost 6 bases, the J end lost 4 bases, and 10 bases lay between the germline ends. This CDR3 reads CASSRHLNQPQHF. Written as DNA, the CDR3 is TGTGCCAGTAGCAGACACCTTAATCAGCCCCAGCATTTT.

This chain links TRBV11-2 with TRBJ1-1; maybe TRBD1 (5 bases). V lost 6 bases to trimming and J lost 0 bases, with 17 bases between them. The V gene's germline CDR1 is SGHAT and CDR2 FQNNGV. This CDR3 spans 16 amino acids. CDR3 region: CASRGLYGQLNTEAFF. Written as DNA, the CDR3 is TGTGCCAGCAGGGGACTTTACGGTCAGTTGAACACTGAAGCTTTCTTT.

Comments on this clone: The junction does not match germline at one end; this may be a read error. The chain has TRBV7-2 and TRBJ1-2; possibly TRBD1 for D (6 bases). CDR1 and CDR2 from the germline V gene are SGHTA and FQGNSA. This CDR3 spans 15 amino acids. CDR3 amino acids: CASTLGGGGSYGYTF. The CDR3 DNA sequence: TGTGCCAGCACCTTAGGAGGGGGGGGCAGCTATGGCTACACCTTC.

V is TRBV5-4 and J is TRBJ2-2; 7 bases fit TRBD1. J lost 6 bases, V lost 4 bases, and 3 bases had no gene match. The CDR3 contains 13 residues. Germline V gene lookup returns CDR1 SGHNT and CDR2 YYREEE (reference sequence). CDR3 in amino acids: CASSLGTAGELFF. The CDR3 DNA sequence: TGTGCCAGCAGCCTAGGGACAGCCGGGGAGCTGTTTTTT.

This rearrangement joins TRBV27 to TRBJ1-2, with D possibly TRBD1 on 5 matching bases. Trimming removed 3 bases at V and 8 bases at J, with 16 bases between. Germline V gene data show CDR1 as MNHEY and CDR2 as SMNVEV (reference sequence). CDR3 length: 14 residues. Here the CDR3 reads CASSFTAGLEGYTF. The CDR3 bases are TGTGCCAGCAGTTTTACAGCGGGGCTGGAGGGCTACACCTTC.

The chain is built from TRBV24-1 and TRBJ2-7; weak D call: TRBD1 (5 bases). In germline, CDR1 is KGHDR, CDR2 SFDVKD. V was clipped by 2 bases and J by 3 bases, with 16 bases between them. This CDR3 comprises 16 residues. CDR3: CATSDSRQGLDYEQYF. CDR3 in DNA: TGTGCCACCAGTGATTCGAGGCAGGGCTTAGACTACGAGCAGTACTTC.

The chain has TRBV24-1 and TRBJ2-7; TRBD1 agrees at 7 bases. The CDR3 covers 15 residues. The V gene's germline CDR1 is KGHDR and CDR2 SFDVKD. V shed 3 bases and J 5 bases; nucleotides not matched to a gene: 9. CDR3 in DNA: TGTGCCACCAGTGATCCTGGACAGGCTTCTGACGAGCAGTACTTC. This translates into CATSDPGQASDEQYF.

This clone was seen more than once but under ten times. CDR3 nucleotides: TGTGCCAGCAGCTCCAAGGGGCAACGGTACGAGCAGTACTTC. It encodes CASSSKGQRYEQYF. V usage is TRBV5-4 and J usage is TRBJ2-7, with D perhaps TRBD1 (5 bases). The CDR3 is made up of 14 amino acids. Trimming removed 3 bases at V and 4 bases at J, with 14 bases between. Germline CDR1 SGHNT, CDR2 YYREEE (reference sequence). The full variable domain, with the rest looked up from reference TRBV5-4 and TRBJ2-7, is ETGVTQSPTHLIKTRGQQVTLRCSSQSGHNTVSWYQQALGQGPQFIFQYYREEENGRGNFPPRFSGLQFPNYSSELNVNALELDDSALYLCASSSKGQRYEQYFGPGTRLTVT.

The CDR3 DNA reads TGTGCCAGCTCACCTCTACGCCCAGGGGACACTGAAGCTTTCTTT. It translates to CASSPLRPGDTEAFF. This rearrangement joins TRBV18 to TRBJ1-1; D might be TRBD1 (6 bases). This CDR3 is 15 amino acids long. Trimming shortened V by 3 bases and J by 3 bases, and 14 bases separated the two germline ends. CDR1 KGHSH and CDR2 LQKENI come from the germline V gene.

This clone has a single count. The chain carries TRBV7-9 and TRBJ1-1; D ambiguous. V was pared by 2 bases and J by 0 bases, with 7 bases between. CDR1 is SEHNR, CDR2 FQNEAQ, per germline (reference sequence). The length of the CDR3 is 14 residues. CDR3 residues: CASSLKHLNTEAFF. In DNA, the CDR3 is TGTGCCAGCAGCTTAAAACATTTGAACACTGAAGCTTTCTTT.

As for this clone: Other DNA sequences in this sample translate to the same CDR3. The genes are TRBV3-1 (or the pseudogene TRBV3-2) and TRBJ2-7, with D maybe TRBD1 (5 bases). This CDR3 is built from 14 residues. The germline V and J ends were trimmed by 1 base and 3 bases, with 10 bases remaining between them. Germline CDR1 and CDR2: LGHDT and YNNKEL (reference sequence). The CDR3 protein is CASSQGQGGYEQYF. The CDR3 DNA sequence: TGTGCCAGCAGCCAAGGGCAGGGTGGCTACGAGCAGTACTTC.

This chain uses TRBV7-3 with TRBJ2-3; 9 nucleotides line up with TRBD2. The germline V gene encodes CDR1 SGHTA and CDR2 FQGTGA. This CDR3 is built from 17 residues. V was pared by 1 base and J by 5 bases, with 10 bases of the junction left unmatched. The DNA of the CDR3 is TGTGCCAGCAGCTTAATTCCGGAGCGGGGGGCGGGAGATACGCAGTATTTT. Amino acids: CASSLIPERGAGDTQYF.

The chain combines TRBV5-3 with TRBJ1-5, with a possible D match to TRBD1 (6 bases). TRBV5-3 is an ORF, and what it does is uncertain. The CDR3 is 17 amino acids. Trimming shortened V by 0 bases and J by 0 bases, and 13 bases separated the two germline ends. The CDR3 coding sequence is TGTGCCAGAAGCTTGGTCCGGCAGGGGTATAGCAATCAGCCCCAGCATTTT. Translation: CARSLVRQGYSNQPQHF.

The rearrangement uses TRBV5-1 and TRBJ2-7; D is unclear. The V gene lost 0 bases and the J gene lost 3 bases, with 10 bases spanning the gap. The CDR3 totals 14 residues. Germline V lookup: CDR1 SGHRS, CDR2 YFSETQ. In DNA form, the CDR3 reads TGCGCCAGCAGCTTGGCCGCCTACGACTACGAGCAGTACTTC. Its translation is CASSLAAYDYEQYF.

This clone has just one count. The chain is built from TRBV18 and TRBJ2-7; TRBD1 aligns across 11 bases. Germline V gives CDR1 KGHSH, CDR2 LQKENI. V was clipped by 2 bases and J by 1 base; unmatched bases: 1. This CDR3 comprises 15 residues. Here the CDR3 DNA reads TGTGCCAGCTCACCAGGACAGGGGGCTTCCTACGAGCAGTACTTC. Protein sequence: CASSPGQGASYEQYF.

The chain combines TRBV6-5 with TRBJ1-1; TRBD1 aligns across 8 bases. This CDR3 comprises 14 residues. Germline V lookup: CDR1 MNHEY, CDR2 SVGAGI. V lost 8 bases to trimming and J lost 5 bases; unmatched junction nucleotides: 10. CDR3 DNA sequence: TGTGCCAGCTCCCGACAGGGGCGGGGAACTGAAGCTTTCTTT. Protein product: CASSRQGRGTEAFF.

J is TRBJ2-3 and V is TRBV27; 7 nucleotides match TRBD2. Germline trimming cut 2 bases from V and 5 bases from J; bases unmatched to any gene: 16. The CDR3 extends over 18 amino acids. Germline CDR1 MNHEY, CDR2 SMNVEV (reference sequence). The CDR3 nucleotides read TGTGCCAGCAGTTTAAAAGGCTTCCGGGACTATAATATAGATACGCAGTATTTT. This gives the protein CASSLKGFRDYNIDTQYF.

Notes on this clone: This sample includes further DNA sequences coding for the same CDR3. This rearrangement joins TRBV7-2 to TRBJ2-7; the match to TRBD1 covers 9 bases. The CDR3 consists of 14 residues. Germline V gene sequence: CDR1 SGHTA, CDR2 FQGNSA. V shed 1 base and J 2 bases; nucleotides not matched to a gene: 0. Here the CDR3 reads CASSLGQGAYEQYF. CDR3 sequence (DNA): TGTGCCAGCAGCTTAGGACAGGGGGCCTACGAGCAGTACTTC.

CDR3 amino acids: CASSPLTSGGYNEQFF. As DNA, the CDR3 is TGTGCCAGCAGCCCACTGACTAGCGGGGGTTACAATGAGCAGTTCTTC. The chain employs TRBV13 and TRBJ2-1; 12 bases line up with TRBD2. With 5 bases clipped from V and 4 bases from J, the junction kept 6 bases outside the gene matches. CDR3 length: 16 amino acids. CDR1 and CDR2 from the germline V gene are PRHDT and FYEKMQ (reference sequence).

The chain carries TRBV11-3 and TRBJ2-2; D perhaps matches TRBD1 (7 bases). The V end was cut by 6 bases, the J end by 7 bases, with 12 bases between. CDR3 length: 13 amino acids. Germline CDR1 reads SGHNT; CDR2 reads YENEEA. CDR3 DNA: TGTGCCAGCAGTATCAGGGGGGACGGGGAGCTGTTTTTT. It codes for CASSIRGDGELFF.

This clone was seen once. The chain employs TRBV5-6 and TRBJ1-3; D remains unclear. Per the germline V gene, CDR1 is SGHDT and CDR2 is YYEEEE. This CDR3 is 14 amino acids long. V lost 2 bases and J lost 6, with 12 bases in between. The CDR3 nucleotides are TGTGCCAGCAGCTTTGGCGCGGGAACAAACACCATATATTTT. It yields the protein CASSFGAGTNTIYF.

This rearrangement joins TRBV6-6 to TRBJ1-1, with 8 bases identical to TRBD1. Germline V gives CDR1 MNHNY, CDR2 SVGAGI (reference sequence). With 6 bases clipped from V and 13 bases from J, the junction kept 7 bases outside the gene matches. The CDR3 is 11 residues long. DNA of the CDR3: TGTGCCAGCAGCACCGGACAGGGCGTTTTCTTT. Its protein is CASSTGQGVFF.

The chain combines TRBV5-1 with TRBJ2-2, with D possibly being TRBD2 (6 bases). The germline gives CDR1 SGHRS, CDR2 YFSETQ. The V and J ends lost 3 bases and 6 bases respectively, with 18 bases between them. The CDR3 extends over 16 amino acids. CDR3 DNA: TGCGCCAGCAGCTCCCAAGCCGGGACTCTCTCCGGGGAGCTGTTTTTT. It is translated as CASSSQAGTLSGELFF.

The CDR3 spells CASSAGTSTDYEQYF. In DNA form, the CDR3 reads TGTGCCAGCAGCGCCGGGACTAGCACCGACTACGAGCAGTACTTC. This chain links TRBV5-4 with TRBJ2-7, with 9 bases aligning to TRBD2. Germline trimming cut 4 bases from V and 3 bases from J; bases unmatched to any gene: 8. Germline assignment: CDR1 SGHNT and CDR2 YYREEE (reference sequence). The CDR3 covers 15 residues.

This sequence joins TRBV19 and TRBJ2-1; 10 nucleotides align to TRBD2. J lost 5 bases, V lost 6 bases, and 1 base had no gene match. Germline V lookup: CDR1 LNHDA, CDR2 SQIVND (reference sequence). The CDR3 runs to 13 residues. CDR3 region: CASSGTSDNEQFF. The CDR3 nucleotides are TGTGCCAGTAGCGGGACTAGCGACAATGAGCAGTTCTTC.

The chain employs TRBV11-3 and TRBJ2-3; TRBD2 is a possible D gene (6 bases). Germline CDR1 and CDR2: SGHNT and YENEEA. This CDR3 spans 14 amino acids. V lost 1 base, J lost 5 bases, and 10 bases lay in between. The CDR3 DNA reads TGTGCCAGCAGCTTAGTTGGGGGGATAGATACGCAGTATTTT. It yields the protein CASSLVGGIDTQYF.

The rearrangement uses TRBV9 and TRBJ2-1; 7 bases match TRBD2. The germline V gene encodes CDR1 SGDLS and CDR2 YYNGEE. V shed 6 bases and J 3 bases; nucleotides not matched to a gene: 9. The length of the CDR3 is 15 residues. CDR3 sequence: CASTVGAGVYNEQFF. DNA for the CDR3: TGTGCCAGCACCGTTGGGGCGGGGGTCTACAATGAGCAGTTCTTC.

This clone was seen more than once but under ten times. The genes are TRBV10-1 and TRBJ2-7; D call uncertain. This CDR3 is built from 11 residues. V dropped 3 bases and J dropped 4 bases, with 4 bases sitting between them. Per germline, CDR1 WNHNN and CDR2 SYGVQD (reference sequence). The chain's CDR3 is CASSDSYEQYF. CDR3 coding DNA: TGCGCCAGCAGTGACAGTTACGAGCAGTACTTC.

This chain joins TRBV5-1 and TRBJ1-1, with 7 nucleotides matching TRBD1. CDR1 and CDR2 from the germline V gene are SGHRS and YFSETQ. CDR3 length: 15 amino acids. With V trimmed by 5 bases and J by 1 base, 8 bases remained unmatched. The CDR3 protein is CASSGMGQKNTEAFF. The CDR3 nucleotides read TGCGCCAGCAGTGGAATGGGACAGAAGAACACTGAAGCTTTCTTT.